One TCR beta chain is described in this entry. Its antigen is not identified. The V gene end was trimmed by 0 bases and the J gene end by 7 bases; junction bases not matched to a gene: 12. The CDR3 is 17 residues long. Germline V gene sequence: CDR1 LGHNA, CDR2 YSLEER. PCR used 60 Vbeta primers and 13 Jbeta primers. Assay: immunoSEQ multiplex PCR; the TCRdb copy retains only in-frame clones and omits some. The sample includes 150,000 to 200,000 clones, around 77% of them seen just once. The sample originates from a study of cytomegalovirus exposure and HLA in healthy donors. Study findings and constraints: What TCR beta sequences reportedly achieved was accurate prediction of HLA-A and HLA-B alleles in most subjects. As a later analysis revealed, most CMV-associated TCR beta chains appeared HLA-restricted.

The sequencing sample was made of PBMCs. This TCR came from a woman aged 25 to 39 in good health and CMV-seronegative. J is TRBJ2-3 and V is TRBV4-3; 8 nucleotides align to TRBD1. CDR3 sequence (DNA): TGCGCCAGCAGCCAAGAAAGCAGGACAGGGAAAAAGCATACGCAGTATTTT. It yields the protein CASSQESRTGKKHTQYF.